The clone carrying this TCR beta chain was counted many times. The data are from a study of T cells after yellow fever vaccination. TCRdb fed the 5' RACE reads into MiXCR, producing one record per CDR3 protein. The sample carries more than 95,000 distinct CDR3 sequences, about 7.8% recorded once. Germline-derived CDR1 and CDR2 are SGHAT and FQDESV (reference sequence). With V trimmed by 0 bases and J by 2 bases, 13 bases remained unmatched. The CDR3 loop spans 19 amino acids. The TCR comes from a man aged 18 to 35 who received the YFV17D yellow fever vaccine. The rearrangement uses TRBV11-1 and TRBJ1-2; 9 nucleotides line up with TRBD1. This specimen was CD4+ T cells sorted from PBMCs, taken approximately 40 days after the first yellow fever vaccination. CDR3 DNA sequence: TGTGCCAGCAGCTTAGCCCCATGGGACAGGGTCACGGTAAACTATGGCTACACCTTC. Protein sequence: CASSLAPWDRVTVNYGYTF.